This TCR beta chain was captured by sequencing in a study of OX40 agonist ivuxolimab in advanced cancers. The study in broad terms: The costimulatory receptor OX40 (CD134) was targeted by ivuxolimab, a fully human IgG2 agonistic monoclonal antibody. Partial responses occurred in three dose-escalation patients: two with cutaneous melanoma and one with hepatocellular carcinoma. The paper describes the monotherapy dose-escalation part (N ≈ 50 patients) of the phase I trial of ivuxolimab. Peripheral TCRbeta sequencing was intended to test whether TCR sequence diversity was altered and clonal T-cell expansion was caused by ivuxolimab. Of the 50 to 55 dose-escalation patients, hepatocellular carcinoma was present in 19, melanoma in approximately 15, renal cell carcinoma in 9 and head and neck cancer in 9. Patients were allowed to have had prior anti-PD-1, anti-PD-L1 or anti-CTLA-4 therapy, and 40% of the dose-escalation patients had been treated with checkpoint inhibitors. Intravenous ivuxolimab was administered to patients every 2 weeks at six dose levels: 0.01, 0.1, 0.3, 1.5, 3 and 10 mg/kg. In the dose-escalation cohort, 65% to 85% of patients were male, and the mean age was roughly 60 years with a range of about 20 to 80.

The trial excluded patients who had a history of autoimmune disease or were on systemic immunosuppression. Peripheral blood for TCR sequencing was collected from all dose cohorts at baseline, on cycle 4 day 1, and on cycle 7 day 1. The samples were taken from a phase I, first-in-human, multicenter, open-label dose-escalation trial of ivuxolimab. Adults with locally advanced or metastatic head and neck squamous cell, hepatocellular, melanoma or renal cell carcinoma were enrolled in the trial. Before TCR sequencing, CD4+ and CD8+ T cells were separately sorted from peripheral blood. Remarks on this clone: No antigen is known for it. Within one base of it there is no much larger clone, and no base qualities were kept.

Genomic DNA was extracted from sorted cells for sequencing of the TCRbeta CDR3 region. TCRbeta CDR3 regions were sequenced using the immunoSEQ Assay. Drawn from immuneACCESS, this table holds only the in-frame rearrangements with V and J called that TCRdb kept. Clones are partly lost; checked studies trace under half to an unresolved V gene and leave the rest unexplained. The sample table shows over 50,000 clones, and about 89% are seen once. The top ten clonotypes cover more than 15% of the sample. Points the paper makes about the study in general: The antigen specificity of the peripheral T cells that underwent clonal expansion was not determined. After ivuxolimab, CD8+ T cells had more expanded clones than CD4+ T cells on average. Low levels of normalized T-cell clonal expansion were also seen in some nonresponding patients. In the 0.1-3.0 mg/kg groups, partial responders had among the lowest normalized peripheral clonal expansion, particularly in CD8+ T cells. At doses from 0.1 to 3.0 mg/kg, clonal expansion was seen in both CD4+ and CD8+ blood T cells between baseline and week 6.

Trimming accounts for 4 bases at V and 7 bases at J, while the number of junction bases matched to no gene is 13. Reading the germline V gene gives CDR1 MRHNA and CDR2 SNTAGT. Including the terminal cysteine and phenylalanine, the CDR3 comprises 16 residues. This entry keeps only the CDR3 DNA: 48 bases, framed from base 1. The receptor comes from an adult with an advanced solid tumor such as melanoma, head and neck, liver or kidney cancer. The sequenced sample was CD4+ or CD8+ T cells sorted from blood, obtained in a trial of the OX40 agonist ivuxolimab. The chain joins TRBV6-4 to TRBJ2-1; 7 central nucleotides agree with TRBD2. The nucleotide sequence reads TGTGCCAGCAGTGGGGAGGGTGACGGGAGAGGGAATGAGCAGTTCTTC. The encoded protein is CASSGEGDGRGNEQFF.